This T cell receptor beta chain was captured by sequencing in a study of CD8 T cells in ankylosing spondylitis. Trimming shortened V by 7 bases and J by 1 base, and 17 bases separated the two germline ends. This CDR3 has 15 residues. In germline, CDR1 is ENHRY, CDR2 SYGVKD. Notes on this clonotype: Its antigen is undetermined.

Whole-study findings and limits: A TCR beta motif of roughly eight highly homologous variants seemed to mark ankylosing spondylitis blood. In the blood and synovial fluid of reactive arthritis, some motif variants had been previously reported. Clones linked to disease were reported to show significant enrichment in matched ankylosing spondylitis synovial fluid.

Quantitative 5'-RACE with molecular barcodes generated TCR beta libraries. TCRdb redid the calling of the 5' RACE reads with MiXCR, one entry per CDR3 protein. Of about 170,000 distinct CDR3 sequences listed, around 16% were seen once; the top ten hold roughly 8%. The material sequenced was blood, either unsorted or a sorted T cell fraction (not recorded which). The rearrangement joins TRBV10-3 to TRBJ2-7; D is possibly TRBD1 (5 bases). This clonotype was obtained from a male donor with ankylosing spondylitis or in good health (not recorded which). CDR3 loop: CAITLSESGSYEQYF. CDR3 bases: TGTGCCATCACTTTGTCGGAATCAGGGTCCTACGAGCAGTACTTC.